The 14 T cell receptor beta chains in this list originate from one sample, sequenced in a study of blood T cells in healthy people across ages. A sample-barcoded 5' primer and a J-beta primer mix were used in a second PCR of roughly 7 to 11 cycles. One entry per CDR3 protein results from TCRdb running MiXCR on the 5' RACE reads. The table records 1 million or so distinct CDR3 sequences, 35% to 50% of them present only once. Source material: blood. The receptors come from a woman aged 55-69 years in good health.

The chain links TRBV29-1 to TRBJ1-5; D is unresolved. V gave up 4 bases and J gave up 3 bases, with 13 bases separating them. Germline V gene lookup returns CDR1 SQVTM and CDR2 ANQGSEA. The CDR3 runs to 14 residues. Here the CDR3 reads CSVGGQRSNQPQHF. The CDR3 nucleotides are TGCAGCGTTGGAGGGCAGAGGTCCAATCAGCCCCAGCATTTT.

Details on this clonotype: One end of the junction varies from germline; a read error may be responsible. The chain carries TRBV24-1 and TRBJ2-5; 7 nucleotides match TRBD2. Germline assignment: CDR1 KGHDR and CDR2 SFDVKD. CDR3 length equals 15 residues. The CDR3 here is CATSDSREYQGTQYF. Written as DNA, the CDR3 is TGTGCCACCAGTGATTCGCGGGAGTATCAAGGGACCCAGTACTTC.

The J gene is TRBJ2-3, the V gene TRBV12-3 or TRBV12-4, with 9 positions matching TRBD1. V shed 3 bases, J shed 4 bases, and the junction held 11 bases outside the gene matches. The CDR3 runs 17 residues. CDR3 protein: CASSFPGDREVADTQYF. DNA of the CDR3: TGTGCCAGCAGTTTTCCCGGGGACAGGGAGGTGGCAGATACGCAGTATTTT.

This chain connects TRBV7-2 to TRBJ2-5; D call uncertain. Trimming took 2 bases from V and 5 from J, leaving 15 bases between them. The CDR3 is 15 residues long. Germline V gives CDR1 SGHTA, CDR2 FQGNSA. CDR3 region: CASSLTASRRETQYF. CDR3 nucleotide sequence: TGTGCCAGCAGCTTAACGGCCAGCCGAAGGGAGACCCAGTACTTC.

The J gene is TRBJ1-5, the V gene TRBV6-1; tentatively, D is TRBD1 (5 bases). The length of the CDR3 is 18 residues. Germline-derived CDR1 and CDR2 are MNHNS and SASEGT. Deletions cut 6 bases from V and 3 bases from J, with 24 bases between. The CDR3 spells CASSPRWAGPPPNQPQHF. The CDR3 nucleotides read TGTGCCAGCAGCCCCCGTTGGGCAGGGCCACCCCCCAATCAGCCCCAGCATTTT.

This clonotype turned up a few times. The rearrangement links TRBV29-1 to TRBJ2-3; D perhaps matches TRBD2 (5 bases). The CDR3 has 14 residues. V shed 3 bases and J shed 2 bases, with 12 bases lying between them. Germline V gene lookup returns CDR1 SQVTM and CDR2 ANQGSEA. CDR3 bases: TGCAGCGTTGAGGGCAAGCGGTTCACAGATACGCAGTATTTT. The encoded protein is CSVEGKRFTDTQYF.

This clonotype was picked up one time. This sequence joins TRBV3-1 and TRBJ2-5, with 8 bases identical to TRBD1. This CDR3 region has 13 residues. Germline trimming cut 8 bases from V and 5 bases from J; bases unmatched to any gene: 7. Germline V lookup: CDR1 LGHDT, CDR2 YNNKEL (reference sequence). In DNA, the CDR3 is TGTGCCAGCGTGGACAGGGCGGGGGAGACCCAGTACTTC. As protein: CASVDRAGETQYF.

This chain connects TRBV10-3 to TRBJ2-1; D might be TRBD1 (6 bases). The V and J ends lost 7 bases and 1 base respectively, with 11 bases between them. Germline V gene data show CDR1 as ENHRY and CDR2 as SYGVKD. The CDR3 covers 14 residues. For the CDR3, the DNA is TGTGCCATCACTCATGACAGGTCCTACAATGAGCAGTTCTTC. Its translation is CAITHDRSYNEQFF.

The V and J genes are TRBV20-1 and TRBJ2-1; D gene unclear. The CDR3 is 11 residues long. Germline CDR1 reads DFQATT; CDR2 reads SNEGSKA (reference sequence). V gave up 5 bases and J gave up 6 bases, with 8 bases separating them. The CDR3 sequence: CSAASTNEQFF. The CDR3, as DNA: TGCAGTGCTGCTTCTACCAATGAGCAGTTCTTC.

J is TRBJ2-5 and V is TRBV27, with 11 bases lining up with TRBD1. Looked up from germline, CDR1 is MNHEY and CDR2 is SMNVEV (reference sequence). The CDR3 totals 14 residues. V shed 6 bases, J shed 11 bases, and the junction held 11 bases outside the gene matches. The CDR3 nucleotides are TGTGCCAGCAGAGGGGGGACAGGGGGGCGTGAGCAGTACTTC. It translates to CASRGGTGGREQYF.

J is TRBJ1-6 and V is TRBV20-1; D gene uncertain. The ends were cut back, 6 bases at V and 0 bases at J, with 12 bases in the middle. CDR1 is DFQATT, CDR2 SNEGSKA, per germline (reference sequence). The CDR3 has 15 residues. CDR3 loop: CSAEGGLSYNSPLHF. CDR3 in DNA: TGCAGTGCCGAGGGTGGACTCTCCTATAATTCACCCCTCCACTTT.

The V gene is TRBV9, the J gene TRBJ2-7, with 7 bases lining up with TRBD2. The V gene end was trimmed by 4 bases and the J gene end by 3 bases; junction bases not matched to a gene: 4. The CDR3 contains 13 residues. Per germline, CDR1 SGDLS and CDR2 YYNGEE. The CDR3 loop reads CASSRGVGYEQYF. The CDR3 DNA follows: TGTGCCAGCAGCCGGGGGGTAGGCTACGAGCAGTACTTC.

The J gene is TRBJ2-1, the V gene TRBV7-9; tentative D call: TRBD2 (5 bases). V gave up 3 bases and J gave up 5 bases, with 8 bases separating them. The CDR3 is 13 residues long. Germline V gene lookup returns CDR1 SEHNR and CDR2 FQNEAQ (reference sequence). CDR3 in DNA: TGTGCCAGCAGCTTTGTCGGGGACAATGAGCAGTTCTTC. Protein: CASSFVGDNEQFF. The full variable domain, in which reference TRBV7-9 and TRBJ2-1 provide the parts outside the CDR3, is DTGVSQNPRHKITKRGQNVTFRCDPISEHNRLYWYRQTLGQGPEFLTYFQNEAQLEKSRLLSDRFSAERPKGSFSTLEIQRTEQGDSAMYLCASSFVGDNEQFFGPGTRLTVL.

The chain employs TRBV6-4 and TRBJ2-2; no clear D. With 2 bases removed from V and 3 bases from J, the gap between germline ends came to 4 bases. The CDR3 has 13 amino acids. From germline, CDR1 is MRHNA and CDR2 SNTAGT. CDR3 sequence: CASSDRDTGELFF. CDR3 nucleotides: TGTGCCAGCAGTGACAGAGACACCGGGGAGCTGTTTTTT.